The clone carrying this T cell receptor beta chain appeared once. The libraries were made with immunoSEQ v3. TCRdb's table, derived via immunoSEQ multiplex PCR, lists solely in-frame clones and lacks some. The table includes 50,000 to 70,000 clones, 69% detected once. The CDR3 spans 16 residues. V trimming: 1 base; J trimming: 1 base; junction bases outside the gene matches: 3. Germline V gene sequence: CDR1 SGHDT, CDR2 YYEEEE. These data originate in a study of TIL therapy for anti-PD-1-resistant metastatic lung cancer. Study overall: Half of patients were current or former smokers.

Time point of the sample: pre-treatment sample, taken before nivolumab and TIL therapy. Sequences were derived from blood, sampled at baseline. This sequence was found in a person between 30 and 79 years old with non-small cell lung cancer. The chain has TRBV5-6 and TRBJ2-3, with TRBD2 matching over 10 bases. The CDR3 DNA sequence: TGTGCCAGCAGCTTGTTTGGGACTAGCGGCACAGATACGCAGTATTTT. Protein: CASSLFGTSGTDTQYF.